A selection of T cell receptor beta chains follows, all from one sample in a study of T-cell memory formation after mild COVID-19. TCRdb independently ran MiXCR on the 5' RACE reads; one entry per CDR3 protein. This table has 390,000 or so distinct CDR3 sequences, approximately 15% appearing once. Sequenced input: PBMCs or a T cell subset sorted from them (not recorded which). Receptor source: a man aged 18 to 30 who had mild COVID-19 (a few samples of this study predate the infection). Cell type and time point are not known. CDR3s include the opening cysteine and the closing phenylalanine or tryptophan. D genes are given only for firm matches. Clone size is not always given. Where it is, it says once, few, many or a class for expanded clones.

clone size: few
D gene: TRBD1
J gene: TRBJ2-3
V gene: TRBV12-3/TRBV12-4
CDR3 DNA: TGTGCCACCTCTGTGCAGGGGGCGAACGCAGATACGCAGTATTTT
CDR3 protein: CATSVQGANADTQYF

clone size: .
D gene: .
J gene: TRBJ2-1
V gene: TRBV7-8
CDR3 DNA: TGTGCCAGCAGCTTAGAGCGGGTGGAGCAGTTCTTC
CDR3 protein: CASSLERVEQFF

clone size: .
D gene: .
J gene: TRBJ2-1
V gene: TRBV18
CDR3 DNA: TGTGCCAGCTCACCAAGACAGGCCCACAATGAGCAGTTCTTC
CDR3 protein: CASSPRQAHNEQFF

clone size: .
D gene: .
J gene: TRBJ2-7
V gene: TRBV4-1
CDR3 DNA: TGCGCCAGCAGCCAAGGGGCAGCGCCCCTGTACTTC
CDR3 protein: CASSQGAAPLYF

clone size: .
D gene: .
J gene: TRBJ1-5
V gene: TRBV3-1
CDR3 DNA: TGTGCCAGCAGCCAAGATCGAGGGGAGGGACAGCCCCAGCATTTT
CDR3 protein: CASSQDRGEGQPQHF

clone size: few
D gene: TRBD1
J gene: TRBJ1-1
V gene: TRBV12-3/TRBV12-4
CDR3 DNA: TGTGCCAGCAGCCCAGGGGGCGAAGCTTTCTTT
CDR3 protein: CASSPGGEAFF

clone size: .
D gene: .
J gene: TRBJ2-5
V gene: TRBV7-3
CDR3 DNA: TGTGCCAGCAGCTTAAATGCAGGGGACTACCAAGAGACCCAGTACTTC
CDR3 protein: CASSLNAGDYQETQYF

clone size: few
D gene: TRBD1
J gene: TRBJ1-5
V gene: TRBV20-1
CDR3 DNA: TGCAGTGCTGTAGACAGGGGGCGAGGAGGCAATCAGCCCCAGCATTTT
CDR3 protein: CSAVDRGRGGNQPQHF

clone size: few
D gene: .
J gene: TRBJ2-3
V gene: TRBV15
CDR3 DNA: TGTGCCACCAGCAGAGGTCCAGGTCAGGGAAGGACAGATACGCAGTATTTT
CDR3 protein: CATSRGPGQGRTDTQYF

clone size: few
D gene: .
J gene: TRBJ2-4
V gene: TRBV20-1
CDR3 DNA: TGCAGTGCCTGGGACAGGCGGGGGAAAAACATTCAGTACTTC
CDR3 protein: CSAWDRRGKNIQYF

clone size: .
D gene: .
J gene: TRBJ1-2
V gene: TRBV27
CDR3 DNA: TGTGCCAGCAGTGCGGCGGATAACTATGGCTACACCTTC
CDR3 protein: CASSAADNYGYTF

clone size: few
D gene: .
J gene: TRBJ2-2
V gene: TRBV27
CDR3 DNA: TGTGCCAGCAGTTCCCTAGTGGTCGGGGAGCTGTTTTTT
CDR3 protein: CASSSLVVGELFF

clone size: few
D gene: .
J gene: TRBJ1-5
V gene: TRBV7-2
CDR3 DNA: TGTGCCAGCAGACTAGACCATCAGCCCCAGCATTTT
CDR3 protein: CASRLDHQPQHF

clone size: few
D gene: .
J gene: TRBJ1-1
V gene: TRBV7-6
CDR3 DNA: TGTGCCAGCAGCCCCGACACCATGAACACTGAAGCTTTCTTT
CDR3 protein: CASSPDTMNTEAFF

clone size: .
D gene: TRBD2
J gene: TRBJ2-3
V gene: TRBV5-1
CDR3 DNA: TGCGCCAGCGACCTACTAGCGGGGGGTAATACGCAGTATTTT
CDR3 protein: CASDLLAGGNTQYF

clone size: few
D gene: .
J gene: TRBJ1-1
V gene: TRBV20-1
CDR3 DNA: TGCAGTGCTAAGGGCAGACTGAACACTGAAGCTTTCTTT
CDR3 protein: CSAKGRLNTEAFF

clone size: .
D gene: TRBD1
J gene: TRBJ1-5
V gene: TRBV2
CDR3 DNA: TGTGCCAGCAGGAGTGGGACAGGGTGGGATCAGCCCCAGCATTTT
CDR3 protein: CASRSGTGWDQPQHF

clone size: .
D gene: TRBD1
J gene: TRBJ1-2
V gene: TRBV9
CDR3 DNA: TGTGCCAGCAGCGCCCAGAGGACAGGGAGTGGCTACACCTTC
CDR3 protein: CASSAQRTGSGYTF

clone size: .
D gene: TRBD1
J gene: TRBJ1-5
V gene: TRBV7-2
CDR3 DNA: TGTGCCAGCAGCTCTTACAGGGGGCACTCGGATCAGCCCCAGCATTTT
CDR3 protein: CASSSYRGHSDQPQHF

clone size: .
D gene: .
J gene: TRBJ2-3
V gene: TRBV27
CDR3 DNA: TGTGCCAGCAGTCTTAAGGCCCGGGATACGCAGTATTTT
CDR3 protein: CASSLKARDTQYF

clone size: .
D gene: .
J gene: TRBJ2-3
V gene: TRBV28
CDR3 DNA: TGTGCCAGCAGTTCTCCCGGGTCCTTGGTCCCACAGCGGGCAGATACGCAGTATTTT
CDR3 protein: CASSSPGSLVPQRADTQYF

clone size: few
D gene: TRBD2
J gene: TRBJ2-3
V gene: TRBV4-1
CDR3 DNA: TGCGCCAGCAGCGAGACTCGAGCGGGGGCGGTCACAGATACGCAGTATTTT
CDR3 protein: CASSETRAGAVTDTQYF

clone size: .
D gene: .
J gene: TRBJ1-3
V gene: TRBV5-1
CDR3 DNA: TGCGCCAGCAGCTTGGCCCCAGGGACTGGAAACACCATATATTTT
CDR3 protein: CASSLAPGTGNTIYF

clone size: few
D gene: .
J gene: TRBJ1-5
V gene: TRBV6-1
CDR3 DNA: TGTGCCAGCACTTCAGGTCAGGGGATGTCGGCTCAGCCCCAGCATTTT
CDR3 protein: CASTSGQGMSAQPQHF

clone size: few
D gene: TRBD1
J gene: TRBJ2-3
V gene: TRBV6-2/TRBV6-3
CDR3 DNA: TGTGCCAGCAGTTACGGGACAGCCAGCACAGATACGCAGTATTTT
CDR3 protein: CASSYGTASTDTQYF

clone size: few
D gene: TRBD2
J gene: TRBJ2-1
V gene: TRBV12-3/TRBV12-4
CDR3 DNA: TGTGCCAGCGGATACGGGGGGTCCTACAATGAGCAGTTCTTC
CDR3 protein: CASGYGGSYNEQFF

clone size: .
D gene: .
J gene: TRBJ1-2
V gene: TRBV3-1
CDR3 DNA: TGTGCCAGCAGCCAAAATGGGGGCTTCCTTGGCTACACCTTC
CDR3 protein: CASSQNGGFLGYTF

clone size: .
D gene: .
J gene: TRBJ1-2
V gene: TRBV12-3/TRBV12-4
CDR3 DNA: TGTGCCAGCAGCCGGGGGGAACGCTATGGCTACACCTTC
CDR3 protein: CASSRGERYGYTF

clone size: few
D gene: TRBD2
J gene: TRBJ2-5
V gene: TRBV11-2
CDR3 DNA: TGTGCCAGCAGCCTTTCGGAGACTAGCGGGGTTTGGGGAGAGACCCAGTACTTC
CDR3 protein: CASSLSETSGVWGETQYF

clone size: .
D gene: .
J gene: TRBJ2-1
V gene: TRBV12-5
CDR3 DNA: TGTGCTAGTGGTTTGCGCATCGGGCAGGGTGAGAATGAGCAGTTCTTC
CDR3 protein: CASGLRIGQGENEQFF

clone size: few
D gene: TRBD2
J gene: TRBJ2-2
V gene: TRBV5-1
CDR3 DNA: TGCGCCAGCAGCTTGGATGGCGGGGGGACGAACACCGGGGAGCTGTTTTTT
CDR3 protein: CASSLDGGGTNTGELFF

clone size: .
D gene: .
J gene: TRBJ1-6
V gene: TRBV15
CDR3 DNA: TGTGCCACCAGCAGAGCCGTAGAGGCACCCCTCCACTTT
CDR3 protein: CATSRAVEAPLHF

clone size: .
D gene: .
J gene: TRBJ2-3
V gene: TRBV28
CDR3 DNA: TGTGCCAGCAGTTTATGGGTGGGGAGGTCAGATACGCAGTATTTT
CDR3 protein: CASSLWVGRSDTQYF

clone size: few
D gene: .
J gene: TRBJ2-3
V gene: TRBV6-1
CDR3 DNA: TGTGCCAGCAGTTCTACAGCGTCAGATACGCAGTATTTT
CDR3 protein: CASSSTASDTQYF

clone size: many
D gene: .
J gene: TRBJ2-5
V gene: TRBV4-3
CDR3 DNA: TGCGCCAGCAGCCAAGGGGTAGGCAGGGAGCAAGAGACCCAGTACTTC
CDR3 protein: CASSQGVGREQETQYF

clone size: few
D gene: .
J gene: TRBJ1-5
V gene: TRBV2
CDR3 DNA: TGTGCCAGCAGTGAAAAGCAGGCGCCGAGGGTCAATCAGCCCCAGCATTTT
CDR3 protein: CASSEKQAPRVNQPQHF

clone size: .
D gene: .
J gene: TRBJ1-2
V gene: TRBV12-3/TRBV12-4
CDR3 DNA: TGTGCCAGCAGTTTTGGGGAGGGCTACACCTTC
CDR3 protein: CASSFGEGYTF

clone size: few
D gene: .
J gene: TRBJ2-2
V gene: TRBV7-9
CDR3 DNA: TGTGCCAGCAGCCCCGGCCGAGGAGGGGCGGAAGGGAACACCGGGGAGCTGTTTTTT
CDR3 protein: CASSPGRGGAEGNTGELFF

clone size: few
D gene: TRBD2
J gene: TRBJ2-5
V gene: TRBV12-3/TRBV12-4
CDR3 DNA: TGTGCCAGCAGTAACTCTGGACTAGCGGGGGGGACCCGGGAGACCCAGTACTTC
CDR3 protein: CASSNSGLAGGTRETQYF

clone size: .
D gene: .
J gene: TRBJ1-5
V gene: TRBV7-2
CDR3 DNA: TGTGCCAGCAGCGCCGGGACCAATCAGCCCCAGCATTTT
CDR3 protein: CASSAGTNQPQHF

clone size: many
D gene: .
J gene: TRBJ2-1
V gene: TRBV24-1
CDR3 DNA: TGTGCCACCAGTGAGGGGACACCTTACAATGAGCAGTTCTTC
CDR3 protein: CATSEGTPYNEQFF

clone size: few
D gene: .
J gene: TRBJ1-5
V gene: TRBV7-6
CDR3 DNA: TGTGCCAGCAGCAAGGACACCGATAGCAATCAGCCCCAGCATTTT
CDR3 protein: CASSKDTDSNQPQHF

clone size: few
D gene: .
J gene: TRBJ2-5
V gene: TRBV5-1
CDR3 DNA: TGCGCCAGCAGCTCAACCACAGAGACCCAGTACTTC
CDR3 protein: CASSSTTETQYF